The rows below give T cell receptor beta chains drawn from one sample of a study of blood T cell repertoires in COVID-19. Sequencing was performed with immunoSEQ multiplex PCR; in TCRdb, only in-frame clones are kept and a portion is missing. There are around 250,000 clones in the sample; approximately 83% occur only once, and roughly 2% lies in the top ten. The sequencing sample was made of peripheral blood. The receptors stem from a young man who had recovered from COVID-19. The CDR3 runs from the conserved cysteine through the conserved F or W. D genes are given only for firm matches. Rows give clone size only sometimes, using once, few, many, or a class for an expanded clone.

d_call	clone_size	j_call	v_call	cdr3_aa	cdr3_nt
NA	NA	TRBJ2-1	TRBV11-3	CASSLQEADEQFF	TGTGCCAGCAGCCTACAAGAGGCGGATGAGCAGTTCTTC
NA	NA	TRBJ2-1	TRBV12-3/TRBV12-4	CASSRDYNEQFF	TGTGCCAGCAGTCGGGACTACAATGAGCAGTTCTTC
NA	NA	TRBJ1-6	TRBV5-1	CASSLSGSDSPLHF	TGCGCCAGCAGCTTGTCCGGGTCGGATTCACCCCTCCACTTT
TRBD2	NA	TRBJ2-1	TRBV4-2	CASSQSAGGPYNEQFF	TGTGCCAGCAGCCAATCTGCGGGGGGGCCCTACAATGAGCAGTTCTTC
NA	NA	TRBJ2-5	TRBV11-2	CASSLSDIGTQYF	TGTGCCAGCAGCCTGTCTGATATCGGGACCCAGTACTTC
NA	NA	TRBJ2-3	TRBV29-1	CSVGGGSTDTQYF	TGCAGCGTTGGGGGGGGCAGCACAGATACGCAGTATTTT
NA	NA	TRBJ2-7	TRBV7-9	CASSSDRGSNYEQYF	TGTGCCAGCAGCTCAGACCGAGGTTCCAACTACGAGCAGTACTTC
NA	NA	TRBJ1-2	TRBV11-2	CASSLGRGNYGYTF	TGTGCCAGCAGCTTAGGCAGGGGTAACTATGGCTACACCTTC
TRBD1	NA	TRBJ1-4	TRBV5-5	CASSSYRGMNEKLFF	TGTGCCAGCAGCTCCTACAGGGGTATGAATGAAAAACTGTTTTTT
TRBD1	few	TRBJ1-5	TRBV15	CATSRVDRGAAQHF	TGTGCCACCAGCAGAGTGGACAGGGGAGCAGCCCAGCATTTT
NA	NA	TRBJ1-4	TRBV5-1	CASSPPVDGANEKLFF	TGCGCCAGCAGCCCCCCCGTCGACGGAGCTAATGAAAAACTGTTTTTT
NA	NA	TRBJ2-6	TRBV5-1	CASSWGSPGANVLTF	TGCGCCAGCAGCTGGGGCAGCCCTGGGGCCAACGTCCTGACTTTC
NA	NA	TRBJ1-6	TRBV5-1	CASSRTGGGDNSPLHF	TGCGCCAGCAGCAGAACTGGGGGGGGTGATAATTCACCCCTCCACTTT
NA	NA	TRBJ1-5	TRBV6-2/TRBV6-3	CASSFRQNRDSNQPQHF	TGTGCCAGCAGTTTTAGGCAGAACAGGGATAGCAATCAGCCCCAGCATTTT
NA	NA	TRBJ2-5	TRBV5-4	CASSLVVGETQYF	TGTGCCAGCAGCTTGGTTGTCGGAGAGACCCAGTACTTC